This is a list of T cell receptor beta chains from one sample in a study of blood T cell repertoires in COVID-19. Assay: immunoSEQ multiplex PCR; the TCRdb copy retains only in-frame clones and omits some. This table has fewer than 700,000 clones, around nine tenths appearing once. The source material was peripheral blood. The receptors derive from a woman aged 45 to 65 with COVID-19, enrolled during active disease. Both conserved end residues are part of each CDR3. A D gene is named only where the DNA matches it firmly.

D,J,V,DNA,CDR3
TRBD1,TRBJ1-4,TRBV19,TGTGCCAGTAGAAGGGACAGAGATGAAAAACTGTTTTTT,CASRRDRDEKLFF
-,TRBJ1-6,TRBV6-5,TGTGCCAGCAGCTACGGGACTGACAGATTCAATTCACCCCTCCACTTT,CASSYGTDRFNSPLHF
-,TRBJ2-3,TRBV7-9,TGTGCCAGCAGCCCCCGGGGGTTCGGTGGGGCAGATACGCAGTATTTT,CASSPRGFGGADTQYF
TRBD1,TRBJ1-5,TRBV6-1,TGTGCCAGCAGTGTCACAGGGGGCGCCGGTAGCAATCAGCCCCAGCATTTT,CASSVTGGAGSNQPQHF
-,TRBJ1-1,TRBV9,TGTGCCAGCAGCGCGACGGGGAACACTGAAGCTTTCTTT,CASSATGNTEAFF
TRBD1,TRBJ1-2,TRBV27,TGTGCCAGCAGTTCCCTTAAGACAGGGGGCTACACCTTC,CASSSLKTGGYTF
-,TRBJ1-2,TRBV29-1,TGCAGCGTTGAGCCGACAGGAACCTTAAACTATGGCTACACCTTC,CSVEPTGTLNYGYTF
TRBD1,TRBJ2-7,TRBV5-1,TGCGCCAGCAGAGGGACAGGGACCTACGAGCAGTACTTC,CASRGTGTYEQYF
TRBD1,TRBJ2-7,TRBV7-6,TGTGCCAGCAGCCCCGGGACAGGGCAGGGGAGAGGGGAGCAGTACTTC,CASSPGTGQGRGEQYF
TRBD1,TRBJ2-7,TRBV11-2,TGTGCCAGCAGCATCGGGACAGGGGAATACGAGCAGTACTTC,CASSIGTGEYEQYF
-,TRBJ2-1,TRBV15,TGTGCCACCAGCAGAGATCCCCCGGGAGATTCCTACAATGAGCAGTTCTTC,CATSRDPPGDSYNEQFF
-,TRBJ1-6,TRBV27,TGTGCCAGCAGATGGGAGGGGACTACTAATTCACCCCTCCACTTT,CASRWEGTTNSPLHF
TRBD2,TRBJ2-7,TRBV27,TGTGCCAGCAGTTTAGTAGCGGGGGGCCACTACGAGCAGTACTTC,CASSLVAGGHYEQYF
TRBD1,TRBJ1-3,TRBV5-4,TGTGCCAGCAGCCTAGACGGGACAGGGGGCGTAAACACCATATATTTT,CASSLDGTGGVNTIYF
TRBD2,TRBJ2-3,TRBV29-1,TGCAGCGTTGTTGGAGCGGGGGTGGGGACAGATACGCAGTATTTT,CSVVGAGVGTDTQYF
TRBD1,TRBJ1-1,TRBV6-6,TGTGCCAGCAGTTCAAGACAGGGGAGCACTGAAGCTTTCTTT,CASSSRQGSTEAFF
TRBD1,TRBJ1-2,TRBV19,TGTGCCAGTAGTCACAGGGGCGGTGTTAACTATGGCTACACCTTC,CASSHRGGVNYGYTF
-,TRBJ1-2,TRBV2,TGTGCCAGCAGTCAAAATAGTATAACAGGGAGGGACTATGGCTACACCTTC,CASSQNSITGRDYGYTF